The 5 T cell receptor beta chains below come from one sample, sequenced in a study of blood T cell repertoires in COVID-19. The table came from immunoSEQ multiplex PCR; TCRdb's copy has only in-frame clones and leaves some out. This sample has 200,000 to 300,000 clones, with approximately 91% found just once. Specimen: peripheral blood. These receptors were taken from a human donor in a cohort sampled during active COVID-19.

This rearrangement joins TRBV2 to TRBJ1-5; D uncertain. V shed 3 bases and J shed 6 bases, with 12 bases lying between them. Germline loops: CDR1 SNHLY, CDR2 FYNNEI. The CDR3 has 14 amino acids. CDR3 amino acids: CASSEPLGSQPQHF. Here the CDR3 DNA reads TGTGCCAGCAGTGAGCCCCTGGGGAGTCAGCCCCAGCATTTT.

The chain is built from TRBV5-1 and TRBJ2-3, with D perhaps TRBD2 (6 bases). Trimming cost V 4 bases and J 2 bases, with 8 bases left between them. The CDR3 has 13 residues. Germline V lookup: CDR1 SGHRS, CDR2 YFSETQ. The CDR3: CASSGGVTDTQYF. In nucleotides, the CDR3 is TGCGCCAGCAGCGGCGGGGTCACAGATACGCAGTATTTT.

The CDR3 spells CASSVEPGQETQYF. DNA for the CDR3: TGTGCCAGCAGCGTAGAGCCGGGTCAAGAGACCCAGTACTTC. The gene calls are TRBV9 and TRBJ2-5; D not certain. The CDR3 runs to 14 residues. Germline-derived CDR1 and CDR2 are SGDLS and YYNGEE. Trimming cost V 0 bases and J 2 bases, with 8 bases left between them.

V and J are TRBV29-1 and TRBJ1-2, with 8 nucleotides matching TRBD1. Germline CDR1 reads SQVTM; CDR2 reads ANQGSEA. V shed 0 bases, J shed 8 bases, and the junction held 11 bases outside the gene matches. This CDR3 has 15 amino acids. CDR3 nucleotide sequence: TGCAGCGTTGAAGATTATGAGCCAGACAGGGGCGGCTACACCTTC. Its protein is CSVEDYEPDRGGYTF.

This chain connects TRBV27 to TRBJ2-1; TRBD1 matches 10 bases. CDR1 is MNHEY and CDR2 is SMNVEV in the germline V gene (reference sequence). With 6 bases clipped from V and 8 bases from J, the junction kept 7 bases outside the gene matches. This CDR3 spans 14 amino acids. CDR3 DNA sequence: TGTGCCAGCAGCGACAGGGGGCCTCTCGATGAGCAGTTCTTC. Translation: CASSDRGPLDEQFF.